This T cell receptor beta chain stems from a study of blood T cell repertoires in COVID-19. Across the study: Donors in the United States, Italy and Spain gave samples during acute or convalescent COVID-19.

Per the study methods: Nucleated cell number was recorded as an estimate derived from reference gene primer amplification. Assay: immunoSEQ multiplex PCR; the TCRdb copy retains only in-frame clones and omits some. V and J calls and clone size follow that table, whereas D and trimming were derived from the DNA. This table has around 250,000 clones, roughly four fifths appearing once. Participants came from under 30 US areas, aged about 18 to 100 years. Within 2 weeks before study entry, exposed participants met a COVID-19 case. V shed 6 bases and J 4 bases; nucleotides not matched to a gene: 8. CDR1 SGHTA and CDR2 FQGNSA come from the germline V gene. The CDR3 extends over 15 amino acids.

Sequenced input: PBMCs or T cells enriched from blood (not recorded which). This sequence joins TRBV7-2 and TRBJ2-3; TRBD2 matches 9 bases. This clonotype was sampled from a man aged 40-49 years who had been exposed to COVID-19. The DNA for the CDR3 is TGTGCCAGCAGACGAGGGACTAGCAGGGCAGATACGCAGTATTTT. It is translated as CASRRGTSRADTQYF.